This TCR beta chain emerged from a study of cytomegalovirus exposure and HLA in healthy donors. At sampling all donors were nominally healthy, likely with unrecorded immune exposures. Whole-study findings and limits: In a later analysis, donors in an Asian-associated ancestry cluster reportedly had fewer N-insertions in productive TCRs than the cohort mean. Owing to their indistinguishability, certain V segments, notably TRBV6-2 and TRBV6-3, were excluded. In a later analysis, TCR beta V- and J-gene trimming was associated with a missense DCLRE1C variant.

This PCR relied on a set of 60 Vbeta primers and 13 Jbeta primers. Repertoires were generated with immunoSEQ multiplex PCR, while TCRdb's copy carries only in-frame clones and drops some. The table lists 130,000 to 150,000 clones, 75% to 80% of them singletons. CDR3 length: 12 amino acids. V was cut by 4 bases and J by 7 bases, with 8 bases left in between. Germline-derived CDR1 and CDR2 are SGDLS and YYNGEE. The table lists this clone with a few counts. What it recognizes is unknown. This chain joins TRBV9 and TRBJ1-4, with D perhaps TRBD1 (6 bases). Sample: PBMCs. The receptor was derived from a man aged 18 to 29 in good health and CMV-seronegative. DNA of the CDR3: TGTGCCAGCAGCCCCAGGGGTGAAAAACTGTTTTTT. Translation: CASSPRGEKLFF.